Below are 5 T cell receptor beta chains sequenced from a single sample in a study of patients and donors after allogeneic stem cell transplantation. MiXCR, applied by TCRdb to the RT-PCR reads, yields one record per CDR3 protein. The table lists 900,000 to 1,000,000 distinct CDR3 sequences, more than 15% of them singletons. The sample consisted of blood, either unsorted or a sorted T cell fraction (not recorded which). The receptors stem from a human donor who was either an allogeneic HSCT recipient or a stem cell or donor lymphocyte infusion donor (not recorded which). It is not recorded whose cells these are; they may come from a transplant donor.

The chain recombines TRBV20-1 with TRBJ2-6, with no clear D. V lost 6 bases and J lost 1, with 10 bases in between. The germline gives CDR1 DFQATT, CDR2 SNEGSKA (reference sequence). The CDR3 is 14 residues long. The CDR3 region is CSARYMSGANVLTF. The CDR3 DNA sequence: TGCAGTGCCAGATATATGTCTGGGGCCAACGTCCTGACTTTC.

V gene TRBV6-6 combines with J gene TRBJ1-2, with TRBD1 matching 9 bases. From germline, CDR1 is MNHNY and CDR2 SVGAGI (reference sequence). The CDR3 sequence is 12 residues long. The J segment lost 6 bases and the V segment lost 7 bases, leaving 3 bases of the junction unmatched. DNA for the CDR3: TGTGCCAGCATCGGACAGGGGAATGGCTACACCTTC. Protein sequence: CASIGQGNGYTF.

This clonotype has a handful of counts. The V gene is TRBV4-2, the J gene TRBJ2-5; 9 nucleotides match TRBD2. Germline CDR1 is LGHNA and CDR2 is YNFKEQ. The V gene end was trimmed by 1 base and the J gene end by 4 bases; junction bases not matched to a gene: 1. The length of the CDR3 is 14 residues. CDR3 nucleotides: TGTGCCAGCAGCCAAGGCGGGGGGGCAGAGACCCAGTACTTC. This sequence encodes CASSQGGGAETQYF.

In its sample, this clonotype was seen a few times. This may be a read error, as it is one base from a much larger clone. This chain connects TRBV28 to TRBJ1-3; tentatively, D is TRBD1 (6 bases). This CDR3 comprises 14 residues. V lost 2 bases and J 6 bases, leaving 11 bases between the germline ends. Germline V gene data show CDR1 as MDHEN and CDR2 as SYDVKM. The CDR3 nucleotides are TGTGCCAGCAGTTTAACAGGGACTGAAAACACCATATATTTT. This translates into CASSLTGTENTIYF.

The gene calls are TRBV4-3 and TRBJ1-2, with D tentatively TRBD1 (5 bases). The CDR3 spans 14 residues. CDR1 and CDR2 from the germline V gene are LGHNA and YSLEER. V was clipped by 0 bases and J by 5 bases, with 10 bases between them. CDR3 bases: TGCGCCAGCAGCCAAGACCAGGGCGGGTATGGCTACACCTTC. This gives the protein CASSQDQGGYGYTF.